Presented here are 23 T cell receptor beta chains from one specimen sequenced in a study of T cells in Graves' hyperthyroidism and ophthalmopathy. The investigators amplified TCR beta CDR3 regions from RNA transcripts. A first-round RT-PCR of the TCR CDR3 used the HTBI primer set. MiXCR was run by TCRdb on the multiplex PCR reads, yielding one entry per CDR3 protein. The sample has about 720,000 distinct CDR3 sequences; about 16% are singletons. Sequences were obtained from blood. Receptors originate from a man aged 18 to 30 with Graves' hyperthyroidism.

Ten or more counts support this clonotype. The chain has TRBV6-1 and TRBJ2-7; D is uncertain. The CDR3 covers 14 residues. Germline CDR1 reads MNHNS; CDR2 reads SASEGT. Trimming pared 1 base from V and 3 bases from J, leaving 10 bases between. The CDR3 coding sequence is TGTGCCAGCAGTGAAGAATTCCCGCTCTACGAGCAGTACTTC. Translating gives CASSEEFPLYEQYF.

This clonotype was picked up a small number of times. The gene calls are TRBV11-2 and TRBJ2-7; a weak D match, TRBD1 (5 bases). Between the trimmed V and J ends, which lost 1 base and 3 bases, there was a span of 10 bases. The CDR3 length is 14 residues. Germline V gives CDR1 SGHAT, CDR2 FQNNGV. The CDR3 coding sequence is TGTGCCAGCAGCTTAGTGCCAGGGATCTACGAGCAGTACTTC. This codes for CASSLVPGIYEQYF.

Ten or more counts support this clonotype. This sequence joins TRBV7-9 and TRBJ2-3; a weak D match, TRBD1 (6 bases). The V end lost 5 bases, the J end lost 4 bases, and 13 bases lay between the germline ends. This CDR3 spans 14 amino acids. CDR1 is SEHNR and CDR2 is FQNEAQ in the germline V gene (reference sequence). The CDR3 region is CASSPQGYADTQYF. In nucleotides, the CDR3 is TGTGCCAGCAGCCCGCAGGGGTACGCAGATACGCAGTATTTT.

This clonotype was picked up one time. J is TRBJ1-2 and V is TRBV4-2; a possible D gene is TRBD1 (5 bases). Germline-derived CDR1 and CDR2 are LGHNA and YNFKEQ. V dropped 2 bases and J dropped 5 bases, with 18 bases sitting between them. The CDR3 consists of 16 residues. The CDR3 DNA sequence: TGTGCCAGCAGCCAACCCCCCCCGGGGGAGACTTATGGCTACACCTTC. Translation gives CASSQPPPGETYGYTF.

The J gene is TRBJ1-2, the V gene TRBV4-1; D perhaps matches TRBD1 (6 bases). The CDR3 totals 20 residues. From germline, CDR1 is MGHRA and CDR2 YSYEKL. V was clipped by 0 bases and J by 0 bases, with 23 bases between them. The CDR3 region has the DNA TGCGCCAGCAGCCAAGATTGGTTGTTTACAGGGACCCTAGCTAACTATGGCTACACCTTC. Translation: CASSQDWLFTGTLANYGYTF.

This clonotype appeared a single time. The rearrangement uses TRBV5-1 and TRBJ2-7; 7 bases fit TRBD1. With 3 bases clipped from V and 0 bases from J, the junction kept 6 bases outside the gene matches. The CDR3 covers 15 residues. CDR1 SGHRS and CDR2 YFSETQ come from the germline V gene. The CDR3 DNA reads TGCGCCAGCAGCTGGGGACAGCCAAGCTCCTACGAGCAGTACTTC. As protein: CASSWGQPSSYEQYF.

This clonotype was observed many times. V usage is TRBV5-6 and J usage is TRBJ2-1; D call uncertain. Germline CDR1 SGHDT, CDR2 YYEEEE. V gave up 0 bases and J gave up 8 bases, with 9 bases separating them. The CDR3 runs 13 residues. CDR3 residues: CASSLGVRHEQFF. Written as DNA, the CDR3 is TGTGCCAGCAGCTTGGGAGTGAGGCATGAGCAGTTCTTC. The full variable domain, rest sourced from reference TRBV5-6 and TRBJ2-1, is DAGVTQSPTHLIKTRGQQVTLRCSPKSGHDTVSWYQQALGQGPQFIFQYYEEEERQRGNFPDRFSGHQFPNYSSELNVNALLLGDSALYLCASSLGVRHEQFFGPGTRLTVL.

This clonotype was seen a few times. The V gene is TRBV19, the J gene TRBJ2-7; tentatively, D is TRBD2 (6 bases). V lost 4 bases, J lost 2 bases, and 9 bases lay in between. The CDR3 extends over 13 amino acids. Germline lookup yields CDR1 LNHDA and CDR2 SQIVND (reference sequence). The CDR3 reads CASSTGLPYEQYF. DNA of the CDR3: TGTGCCAGTAGTACGGGACTGCCCTACGAGCAGTACTTC.

V is TRBV19 and J is TRBJ2-1; 7 positions agree with TRBD2. Germline values: CDR1 LNHDA, CDR2 SQIVND (reference sequence). The CDR3 is 15 residues long. V shed 7 bases and J 6 bases; nucleotides not matched to a gene: 12. The CDR3 region is CASTAQTQRGNEQFF. CDR3 nucleotides: TGTGCCAGTACCGCCCAGACCCAGCGGGGCAATGAGCAGTTCTTC.

This clonotype has just a few counts. CDR3 DNA: TGTGCCTGGGCGGGACAGGGAGGACAGCCCCAGCATTTT. Translated: CAWAGQGGQPQHF. V and J are TRBV30 and TRBJ1-5; 9 bases map to TRBD1. V lost 5 bases and J lost 7; bases outside the gene matches: 6. CDR1 is GTSNPN, CDR2 SVGIG, per germline (reference sequence). The CDR3 spans 13 residues.

The gene calls are TRBV9 and TRBJ2-3; tentative D call: TRBD2 (6 bases). Germline-derived CDR1 and CDR2 are SGDLS and YYNGEE. The CDR3 covers 15 residues. V lost 1 base to trimming and J lost 1 base, with 10 bases between them. As DNA, the CDR3 is TGTGCCAGCAGCGTACTAGCGTTCGGCACAGATACGCAGTATTTT. Protein sequence: CASSVLAFGTDTQYF.

This clonotype was picked up a small number of times. The chain is built from TRBV18 and TRBJ2-7; perhaps D is TRBD1 or TRBD2 (5 bases each). The V end was cut by 3 bases, the J end by 5 bases, with 17 bases between. CDR3 length equals 15 residues. Germline V CDR1 and CDR2: KGHSH, LQKENI. CDR3 residues: CASSPGQRGDHEQYF. CDR3 DNA: TGTGCCAGCTCACCGGGGCAGAGGGGTGACCACGAGCAGTACTTC.

This clonotype was observed a handful of times. The chain recombines TRBV7-2 with TRBJ1-5; D might be TRBD1 (6 bases). The length of the CDR3 is 18 residues. Germline CDR1 reads SGHTA; CDR2 reads FQGNSA. The germline V and J ends were trimmed by 5 bases and 4 bases, with 24 bases remaining between them. CDR3 coding DNA: TGTGCCAGCAGCCACGCCTACGGACAGATCCTGCCTAATCAGCCCCAGCATTTT. Protein product: CASSHAYGQILPNQPQHF.

In this sample, this clonotype turned up a few times. The chain is built from TRBV24-1 and TRBJ1-6; the D gene is possibly TRBD1 (6 bases). V gave up 4 bases and J gave up 7 bases, with 10 bases separating them. Looked up from germline, CDR1 is KGHDR and CDR2 is SFDVKD. This CDR3 comprises 14 residues. The CDR3 protein is CATSEAGENSPLHF. CDR3 nucleotide sequence: TGTGCCACCAGTGAGGCAGGGGAGAATTCACCCCTCCACTTT.

This clonotype showed up many times. The V gene is TRBV28, the J gene TRBJ2-7; D remains ambiguous. Between the trimmed V and J ends, which lost 7 bases and 2 bases, there was a span of 9 bases. The CDR3 covers 12 residues. Per the germline V gene, CDR1 is MDHEN and CDR2 is SYDVKM. For the CDR3, the DNA is TGTGCCAGCACGAACAGCCCCTACGAGCAGTACTTC. Residues: CASTNSPYEQYF.

The rearrangement uses TRBV28 and TRBJ2-7; no clear D. Germline V gene sequence: CDR1 MDHEN, CDR2 SYDVKM. The CDR3 extends over 14 amino acids. V was pared by 8 bases and J by 0 bases, with 14 bases between. The CDR3 bases are TGTGCCAGCGCTCTTGTCGGTAGCTCCTACGAGCAGTACTTC. It translates to CASALVGSSYEQYF.

This clonotype was seen at least ten times. The chain carries TRBV12-3 or TRBV12-4 and TRBJ1-2; no clear D gene. This CDR3 is built from 13 residues. V lost 4 bases and J lost 7, with 13 bases in between. The CDR3, as DNA: TGTGCCAGCAGTTCAGTCGGGTGGAGTGGCTACACCTTC. Its protein product is CASSSVGWSGYTF.

This clonotype occurred many times. The rearrangement joins TRBV12-3 or TRBV12-4 to TRBJ1-5; tentatively, D is TRBD1 (5 bases). The V and J ends lost 1 base and 2 bases respectively, with 15 bases between them. The CDR3 runs 17 residues. CDR3 in DNA: TGTGCCAGCAGTTTAGGTAGAGGGGCTTCGCGCAATCAGCCCCAGCATTTT. Protein sequence: CASSLGRGASRNQPQHF.

The table lists this clonotype with a few counts. V gene TRBV28 combines with J gene TRBJ1-5, with D possibly matching TRBD1 (5 bases). Per germline, CDR1 MDHEN and CDR2 SYDVKM. V lost 6 bases, J lost 4 bases, and 16 bases lay in between. The CDR3 contains 15 residues. As DNA, the CDR3 is TGTGCCAGCAGCCCGCGGGGGGTTGCTAATCAGCCCCAGCATTTT. Its translation is CASSPRGVANQPQHF.

This clonotype has at least ten counts. V gene TRBV6-1 combines with J gene TRBJ2-7, with 8 positions matching TRBD2. The germline V gene has CDR1 MNHNS and CDR2 SASEGT. J lost 2 bases, V lost 5 bases, and 8 bases had no gene match. This CDR3 has 15 residues. In DNA form, the CDR3 reads TGTGCCAGCAGTCCACCGGGAGGGACGACCTACGAGCAGTACTTC. This translates into CASSPPGGTTYEQYF.

This clonotype came up many times. The gene calls are TRBV7-2 and TRBJ2-3, with 10 bases lining up with TRBD2. Germline values: CDR1 SGHTA, CDR2 FQGNSA. This CDR3 region has 14 residues. V lost 5 bases, J lost 3 bases, and 2 bases stayed unmatched. The CDR3 protein is CASSMGLATDTQYF. The CDR3 DNA is TGTGCCAGCAGCATGGGACTAGCGACAGATACGCAGTATTTT.

This clonotype was recorded many times. V usage is TRBV28 and J usage is TRBJ2-3, with 11 bases identical to TRBD2. V was pared by 8 bases and J by 1 base, with 14 bases of the junction left unmatched. This CDR3 comprises 18 residues. CDR1 is MDHEN and CDR2 is SYDVKM in the germline V gene. CDR3 in DNA: TGTGCCAGCCCACCGTCGAGGGGACTAGCGGCGGGCACAGATACGCAGTATTTT. This sequence encodes CASPPSRGLAAGTDTQYF.

The chain links TRBV7-9 to TRBJ2-2; tentative D call: TRBD1 (6 bases). The CDR3 runs 16 residues. Germline V gene data show CDR1 as SEHNR and CDR2 as FQNEAQ (reference sequence). Trimming took 5 bases from V and 1 from J, leaving 14 bases between them. The CDR3 nucleotides are TGTGCCAGCAGCAATTCTACAGGGTTGAACACCGGGGAGCTGTTTTTT. This sequence encodes CASSNSTGLNTGELFF.